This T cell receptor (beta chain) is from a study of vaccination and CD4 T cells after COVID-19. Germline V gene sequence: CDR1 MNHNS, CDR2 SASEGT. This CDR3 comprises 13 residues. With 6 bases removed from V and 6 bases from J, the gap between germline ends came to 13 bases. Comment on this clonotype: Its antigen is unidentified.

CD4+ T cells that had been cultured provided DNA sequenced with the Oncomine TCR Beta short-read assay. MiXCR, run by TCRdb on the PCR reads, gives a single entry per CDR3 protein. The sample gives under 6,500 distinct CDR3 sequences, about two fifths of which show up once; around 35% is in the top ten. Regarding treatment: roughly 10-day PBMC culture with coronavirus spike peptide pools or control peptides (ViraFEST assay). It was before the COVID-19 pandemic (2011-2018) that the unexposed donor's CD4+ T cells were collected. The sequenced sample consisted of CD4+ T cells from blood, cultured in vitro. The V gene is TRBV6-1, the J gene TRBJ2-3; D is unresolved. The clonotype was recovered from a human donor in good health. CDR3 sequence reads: CASSAVFSDTQYF. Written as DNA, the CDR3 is TGTGCCAGCAGCGCGGTTTTCTCGGATACGCAGTATTTT.